The clone carrying this T cell receptor beta chain occurred a few times. This sample was taken from a study of T cells in localized non-small cell lung cancer. The method was immunoSEQ multiplex PCR; TCRdb's version includes in-frame clones alone and lacks a portion of them. The data contain some 130,000 clones, about 89% of them singletons. The sequencing here drew on peripheral blood, taken before any cancer treatment. This clonotype was obtained from a female donor of 60 years or more with stage I lung adenocarcinoma.

The CDR3, as DNA: TGTGCCAGCAGAATCCAGGGGGACGAGCAGTACTTC. Translated, it gives CASRIQGDEQYF. This chain uses TRBV6-6 with TRBJ2-7; 7 nucleotides match TRBD1. V lost 6 bases and J lost 5; bases outside the gene matches: 4. The CDR3 spans 12 residues. Germline V gene data show CDR1 as MNHNY and CDR2 as SVGAGI (reference sequence).